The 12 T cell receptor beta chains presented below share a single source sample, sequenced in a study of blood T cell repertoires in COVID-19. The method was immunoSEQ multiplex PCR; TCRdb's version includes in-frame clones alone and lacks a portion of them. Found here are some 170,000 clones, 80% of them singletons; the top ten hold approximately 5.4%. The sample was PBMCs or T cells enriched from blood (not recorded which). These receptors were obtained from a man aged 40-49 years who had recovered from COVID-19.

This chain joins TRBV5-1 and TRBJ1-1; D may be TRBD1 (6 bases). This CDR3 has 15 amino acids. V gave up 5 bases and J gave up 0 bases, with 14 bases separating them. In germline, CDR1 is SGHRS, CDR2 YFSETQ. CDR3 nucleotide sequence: TGCGCCAGCAGGCGGGGGGCGATAATGAACACTGAAGCTTTCTTT. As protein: CASRRGAIMNTEAFF.

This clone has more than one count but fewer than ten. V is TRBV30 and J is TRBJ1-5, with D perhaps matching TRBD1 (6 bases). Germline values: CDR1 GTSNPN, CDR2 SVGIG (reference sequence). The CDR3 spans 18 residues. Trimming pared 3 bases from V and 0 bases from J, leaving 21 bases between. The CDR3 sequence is CAWSAGERVTYSNQPQHF. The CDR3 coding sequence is TGTGCCTGGAGCGCAGGGGAGAGGGTGACGTATAGCAATCAGCCCCAGCATTTT.

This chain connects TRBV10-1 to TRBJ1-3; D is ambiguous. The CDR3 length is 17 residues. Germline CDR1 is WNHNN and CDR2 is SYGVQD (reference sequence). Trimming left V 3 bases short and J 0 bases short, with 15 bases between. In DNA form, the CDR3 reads TGCGCCAGCAGTGAACACCGCCCGGGATTCTCTGGAAACACCATATATTTT. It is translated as CASSEHRPGFSGNTIYF.

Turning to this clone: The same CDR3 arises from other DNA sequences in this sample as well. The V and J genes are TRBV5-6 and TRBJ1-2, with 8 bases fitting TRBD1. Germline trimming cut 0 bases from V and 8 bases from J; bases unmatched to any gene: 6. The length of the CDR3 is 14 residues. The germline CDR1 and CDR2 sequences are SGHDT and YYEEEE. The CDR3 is CASSLGQGAGGYTF. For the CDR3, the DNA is TGTGCCAGCAGCTTGGGCCAGGGGGCAGGGGGCTACACCTTC.

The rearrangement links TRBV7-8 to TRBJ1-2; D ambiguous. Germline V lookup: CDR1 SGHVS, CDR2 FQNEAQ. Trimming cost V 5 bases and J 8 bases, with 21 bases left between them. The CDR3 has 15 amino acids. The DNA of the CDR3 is TGTGCCAGCAGCGAAGCGGTGTGGGAGGCTATCGGCTACACCTTC. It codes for CASSEAVWEAIGYTF.

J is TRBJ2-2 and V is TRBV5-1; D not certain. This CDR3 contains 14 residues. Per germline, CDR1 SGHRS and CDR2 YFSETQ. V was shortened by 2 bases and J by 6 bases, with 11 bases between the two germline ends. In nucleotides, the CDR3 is TGCGCCAGCAGCTTACTCGGGTCGGCCGGGGAGCTGTTTTTT. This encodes CASSLLGSAGELFF.

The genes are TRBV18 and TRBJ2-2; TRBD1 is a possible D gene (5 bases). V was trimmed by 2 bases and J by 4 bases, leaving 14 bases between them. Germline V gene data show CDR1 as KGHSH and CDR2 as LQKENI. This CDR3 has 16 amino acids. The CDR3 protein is CASSPRAGYSTGELFF. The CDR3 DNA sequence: TGTGCCAGCTCACCAAGGGCAGGGTATTCCACCGGGGAGCTGTTTTTT.

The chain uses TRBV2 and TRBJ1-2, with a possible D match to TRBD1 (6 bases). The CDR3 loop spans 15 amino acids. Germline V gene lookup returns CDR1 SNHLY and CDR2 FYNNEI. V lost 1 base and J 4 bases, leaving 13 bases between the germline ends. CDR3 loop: CASSEDPGVGYGYTF. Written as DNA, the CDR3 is TGTGCCAGCAGTGAAGATCCAGGGGTTGGCTATGGCTACACCTTC.

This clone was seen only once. The CDR3 region is CASSLEGLGYTF. In DNA, the CDR3 is TGTGCCAGCAGCTTAGAGGGGCTTGGCTACACCTTC. This rearrangement joins TRBV11-1 to TRBJ1-2; possible D gene TRBD1, 5 bases. The CDR3 covers 12 residues. Per the germline V gene, CDR1 is SGHAT and CDR2 is FQDESV (reference sequence). V was trimmed by 1 base and J by 7 bases, leaving 7 bases between them.

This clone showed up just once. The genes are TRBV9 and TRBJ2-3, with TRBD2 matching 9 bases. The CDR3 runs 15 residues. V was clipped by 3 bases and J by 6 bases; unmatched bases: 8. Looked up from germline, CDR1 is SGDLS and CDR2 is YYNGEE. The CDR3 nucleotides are TGTGCCAGCAGCGCCGGGACTAGCTTCACGGATACGCAGTATTTT. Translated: CASSAGTSFTDTQYF.

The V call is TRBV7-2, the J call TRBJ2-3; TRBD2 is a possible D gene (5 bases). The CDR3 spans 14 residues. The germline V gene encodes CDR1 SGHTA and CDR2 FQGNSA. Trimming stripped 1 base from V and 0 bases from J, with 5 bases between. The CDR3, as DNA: TGTGCCAGCAGCTTAGGGACTAGCACAGATACGCAGTATTTT. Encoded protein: CASSLGTSTDTQYF.

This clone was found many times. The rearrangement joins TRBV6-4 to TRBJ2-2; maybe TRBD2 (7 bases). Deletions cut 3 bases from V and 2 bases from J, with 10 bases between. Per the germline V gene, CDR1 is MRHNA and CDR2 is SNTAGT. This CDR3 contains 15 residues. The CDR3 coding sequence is TGTGCCAGCAGTGAGGGGGGGGGCAACACCGGGGAGCTGTTTTTT. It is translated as CASSEGGGNTGELFF.